A single sample gave rise to the 10 T cell receptor beta chains below, sequenced in a study of early T cells in non-severe SARS-CoV-2 infection (dated by TCRdb to the early 2020s). Preparation of the library involved 5' RACE. TCRdb lists the instrument as NextSeq 500. TCRdb took the public reads, trimmed them with fastp at Q25, ran MiXCR for clone calling and kept in-frame beta chains. Rows are combined by CDR3 protein, so each entry shows the most common genes and DNA. The sample table lists 65,000 to 90,000 distinct CDR3 sequences, more than 10% of them with a count of one. The ten largest clonotypes hold about 4.5% of the sample. Sequencing was performed on whole blood. Receptors originate from an adult who was a healthcare worker with PCR-confirmed SARS-CoV-2 infection or an uninfected control (not recorded which).

This sequence joins TRBV30 and TRBJ2-1; 9 bases align to TRBD2. The CDR3 sequence is 15 residues long. V was pared by 3 bases and J by 4 bases, with 7 bases of the junction left unmatched. CDR1 is GTSNPN and CDR2 is SVGIG in the germline V gene (reference sequence). The CDR3 DNA sequence: TGTGCCTGGAGAAGGAGCGGGGGGACATACAATGAGCAGTTCTTC. It is translated as CAWRRSGGTYNEQFF.

This clonotype was recorded a few times. A much larger clone differs from this one at a single base, so this may be a read error. The V and J genes are TRBV7-9 and TRBJ2-1; 7 nucleotides agree with TRBD2. Germline loops: CDR1 SEHNR, CDR2 FQNEAQ (reference sequence). The CDR3 is 16 residues long. The CDR3 loop reads CVSSLGTGGSWNEQFF. Written as DNA, the CDR3 is TGTGTCAGCAGCTTAGGGACTGGCGGGAGTTGGAATGAGCAGTTCTTC.

There are many counts of this clonotype. The rearrangement uses TRBV29-1 and TRBJ2-3; maybe TRBD2 (6 bases). The CDR3 contains 11 residues. Trimming removed 7 bases at V and 5 bases at J, with 10 bases between. Germline V gives CDR1 SQVTM, CDR2 ANQGSEA. The CDR3 DNA reads as TGCAGCGCGGGGGTTCGAGATACGCAGTATTTT. Amino acid sequence: CSAGVRDTQYF.

This chain joins TRBV2 and TRBJ2-2; 12 positions match TRBD2. The junction had 2 bases not matched to a gene; V was cut back by 4 bases and J by 5 bases. Germline CDR1 SNHLY, CDR2 FYNNEI. The CDR3 contains 15 residues. The CDR3 region has the DNA TGTGCCAGCAGTGCCGGGACTAGCGGGACCGGGGAGCTGTTTTTT. Protein sequence: CASSAGTSGTGELFF.

There are a few counts of this clonotype. The V and J genes are TRBV6-5 and TRBJ1-2, with 8 bases that match TRBD1. Losses at the gene ends were 3 bases for V and 6 bases for J; bases not matched to a gene: 12. From germline, CDR1 is MNHEY and CDR2 SVGAGI. The CDR3 has 16 amino acids. The CDR3 bases are TGTGCCAGCAGTTATGGTCTGACAGGGGAGGTTCATGGCTACACCTTC. It encodes CASSYGLTGEVHGYTF.

This clonotype came up many times. The chain carries TRBV5-6 and TRBJ1-4; no clear D. V was clipped by 5 bases and J by 7 bases, with 15 bases between them. Germline CDR1 is SGHDT and CDR2 is YYEEEE. The CDR3 consists of 14 residues. Written as DNA, the CDR3 is TGTGCCAGCAGACCATGGGGAGGGAGTGAAAAACTGTTTTTT. Its translation is CASRPWGGSEKLFF.

This clonotype came up many times. V and J are TRBV19 and TRBJ2-5; TRBD2 aligns across 12 bases. There are 14 residues in the CDR3. The germline V gene encodes CDR1 LNHDA and CDR2 SQIVND (reference sequence). J gave up 4 bases and V 5 bases, and 2 bases lay outside the gene matches. The CDR3 DNA follows: TGTGCCAGTAGTTCTAGCGGGAGGGGAGAGACCCAGTACTTC. Its protein product is CASSSSGRGETQYF. Full variable domain (rest looked up from reference TRBV19 and TRBJ2-5): DGGITQSPKYLFRKEGQNVTLSCEQNLNHDAMYWYRQDPGQGLRLIYYSQIVNDFQKGDIAEGYSVSREKKESFPLTVTSAQKNPTAFYLCASSSSGRGETQYFGPGTRLLVL.

At least ten counts were recorded for this clonotype. The genes are TRBV20-1 and TRBJ1-5; no firm D call. V lost 6 bases, J lost 6 bases, and 18 bases lay in between. This CDR3 comprises 14 residues. The V gene's germline CDR1 is DFQATT and CDR2 SNEGSKA (reference sequence). The CDR3 sequence: CSAPRLGVSQPQHF. In DNA, the CDR3 is TGCAGTGCACCGCGGCTTGGGGTGAGTCAGCCCCAGCATTTT.

J is TRBJ2-1 and V is TRBV29-1; no reliable D call. Trimming removed 2 bases from V and 4 bases from J, with 9 bases in between. The CDR3 has 13 residues. Germline V gene data show CDR1 as SQVTM and CDR2 as ANQGSEA. Here the CDR3 reads CSVERAGYNEQFF. The CDR3 DNA reads as TGCAGCGTTGAACGGGCCGGTTACAATGAGCAGTTCTTC.

This clonotype came up many times. The chain is built from TRBV7-9 and TRBJ2-1; D is ambiguous. This CDR3 has 13 amino acids. V shed 3 bases and J shed 6 bases, with 9 bases lying between them. Germline-derived CDR1 and CDR2 are SEHNR and FQNEAQ (reference sequence). CDR3 sequence (DNA): TGTGCCAGCAGCTTTAGTCGAACCAATGAGCAGTTCTTC. It encodes CASSFSRTNEQFF.